The clone carrying this TCR beta chain was counted between two and nine times. These data originate in a study of blood T cell repertoires in COVID-19. On the study more broadly: Acute and convalescent COVID-19 specimens originated in the United States, Italy and Spain. Sources were T cells, B-cell-depleted T cells, or PBMCs; the material itself was cDNA or gDNA.

Sequenced by immunoSEQ multiplex PCR; TCRdb stores in-frame clones only, minus some. The table has 200,000 to 250,000 clones, about 79% seen once. Trimming removed 8 bases from V and 0 bases from J, with 11 bases in between. The CDR3 is made up of 13 amino acids. From germline, CDR1 is MNHEY and CDR2 SMNVEV (reference sequence). The V gene is TRBV27, the J gene TRBJ2-7; the D is unclear. Specimen: peripheral blood. The TCR comes from a man older than 75 with acute or convalescent COVID-19. The CDR3 sequence is CASGRVASYEQYF. In DNA form, the CDR3 reads TGTGCCAGCGGTCGGGTTGCCTCCTACGAGCAGTACTTC.